This T cell receptor (beta chain) was sequenced for a study of blood T cell repertoires in COVID-19. Looking at the study overall: T cells, B-cell-depleted T cells, or PBMCs provided the cDNA or gDNA that served as material.

Original handling: Amplification with reference gene primers provided the estimates of nucleated cell counts. Method: immunoSEQ multiplex PCR; TCRdb's copy keeps in-frame clones and lacks some. V, J and clone size were drawn from that table, and D and trimming were deduced from the DNA. This table holds hundreds of thousands of clones, 75% to 90% found once. Looked up from germline, CDR1 is SEHNR and CDR2 is FQNEAQ (reference sequence). The CDR3 is 13 residues long. Deletions cut 4 bases from V and 6 bases from J, with 9 bases between. Sequencing used peripheral blood. This rearrangement joins TRBV7-9 to TRBJ2-2; unclear D gene. The sequence was collected from a young man with COVID-19, enrolled during active disease. The CDR3: CASSSRSSGELFF. CDR3 nucleotide sequence: TGTGCCAGCAGCTCCCGGTCGTCCGGGGAGCTGTTTTTT. The whole variable domain, remainder taken from reference TRBV7-9 and TRBJ2-2, is DTGVSQNPRHKITKRGQNVTFRCDPISEHNRLYWYRQTLGQGPEFLTYFQNEAQLEKSRLLSDRFSAERPKGSFSTLEIQRTEQGDSAMYLCASSSRSSGELFFGEGSRLTVL.